The 28 T cell receptor beta chains listed next were all sequenced from one sample in a study of identical twins. One entry per CDR3 protein results from TCRdb running MiXCR on the 5' RACE reads. The data contain about 470,000 distinct CDR3 sequences, 24% of them singletons. These data also featured in a second study, about T cells expressing NK-cell markers.

The specimen sequenced was CD4+ T cells sorted from blood. The receptors were gathered from a young woman in good health.

This clonotype occurred many times. The rearrangement uses TRBV12-3 or TRBV12-4 and TRBJ2-1; D may be TRBD2 (5 bases). The CDR3 length is 14 residues. Trimming removed 5 bases at V and 7 bases at J, with 15 bases between. For the CDR3, the DNA is TGTGCCAGCAGTCCTCCGGGGAGACTGAATGAGCAGTTCTTC. This gives the protein CASSPPGRLNEQFF.

The chain joins TRBV29-1 to TRBJ1-2, with D hard to call. The CDR3 spans 11 residues. Germline V CDR1 and CDR2: SQVTM, ANQGSEA. The ends were cut back, 2 bases at V and 6 bases at J, with 7 bases in the middle. The CDR3 here is CSVESRDGYTF. CDR3 in DNA: TGCAGCGTTGAATCGCGGGATGGCTACACCTTC. Filled out from reference TRBV29-1 and TRBJ1-2, the complete variable domain reads SAVISQKPSRDICQRGTSLTIQCQVDSQVTMMFWYRQQPGQSLTLIATANQGSEATYESGFVIDKFPISRPNLTFSTLTVSNMSPEDSSIYLCSVESRDGYTFGSGTRLTVV.

This clonotype was seen only a few times. The CDR3: CASSPRGGANEKLFF. Written as DNA, the CDR3 is TGTGCCAGCAGCCCACGGGGGGGTGCTAATGAAAAACTGTTTTTT. The genes are TRBV6-1 and TRBJ1-4, with D possibly being TRBD1 (5 bases). V dropped 6 bases and J dropped 3 bases, with 14 bases sitting between them. Germline CDR1 reads MNHNS; CDR2 reads SASEGT. The CDR3 sequence is 15 residues long.

This clonotype has just a few counts. With a much larger clone just one base away, this may be a read error. The chain uses TRBV5-1 and TRBJ2-3; 7 bases line up with TRBD2. The CDR3 consists of 14 residues. With V trimmed by 3 bases and J by 2 bases, 3 bases remained unmatched. Per germline, CDR1 SGHRS and CDR2 YFSETQ. In DNA form, the CDR3 reads TGCGCCAGCAGCTCGGGGACTACCACAGATACGCAGTATTTT. Its protein product is CASSSGTTTDTQYF.

This clonotype was counted ten times or more. The junction does not match germline at one end; this may be a read error. The chain carries TRBV5-1 and TRBJ1-2; tentative D call: TRBD1 (6 bases). The germline V gene encodes CDR1 SGHRS and CDR2 YFSETQ. This CDR3 comprises 12 residues. Written as DNA, the CDR3 is TGTGCCAGCAGCTTGTCAGGGGATGGCTACACCTTC. Protein sequence: CASSLSGDGYTF.

The chain has TRBV20-1 and TRBJ1-2; maybe TRBD1 (5 bases). Trimming stripped 6 bases from V and 2 bases from J, with 13 bases between. Per the germline V gene, CDR1 is DFQATT and CDR2 is SNEGSKA (reference sequence). CDR3 length equals 13 residues. CDR3 DNA: TGCAGTGCCACTTCAGAGGGGAACTATGGCTACACCTTC. This translates into CSATSEGNYGYTF.

The chain combines TRBV11-2 with TRBJ2-1, with D possibly TRBD2 on 5 matching bases. Between the trimmed V and J ends, which lost 4 bases and 4 bases, there was a span of 14 bases. Germline lookup yields CDR1 SGHAT and CDR2 FQNNGV. There are 15 residues in the CDR3. CDR3 in DNA: TGTGCCAGCAGCTCCTCCTTCGACTATTACAATGAGCAGTTCTTC. This sequence encodes CASSSSFDYYNEQFF.

This clonotype was counted only a few times. The gene calls are TRBV7-9 and TRBJ2-7; weak D call: TRBD1 (5 bases). Trimming took off 5 bases at V and 4 bases at J, with 12 bases between the two ends. Per germline, CDR1 SEHNR and CDR2 FQNEAQ (reference sequence). The CDR3 consists of 13 residues. The CDR3, as DNA: TGTGCCAGCAGCGCGATGGCAGGGTACGAGCAGTACTTC. This encodes CASSAMAGYEQYF.

The rearrangement joins TRBV4-3 to TRBJ2-1; 7 bases agree with TRBD2. Unmatched junction bases numbered 11, after V lost 4 bases and J lost 2 bases. The germline V gene has CDR1 LGHNA and CDR2 YSLEER. This CDR3 comprises 17 residues. The CDR3 bases are TGCGCCAGCAGCCCAACCGCCGGGGGAGGGACCTACAATGAGCAGTTCTTC. This codes for CASSPTAGGGTYNEQFF.

The J gene is TRBJ2-5, the V gene TRBV2; D possibly corresponds to TRBD2 (5 bases). The germline V and J ends were trimmed by 9 bases and 5 bases, with 19 bases remaining between them. Germline CDR1 SNHLY, CDR2 FYNNEI. The CDR3 consists of 14 residues. CDR3 bases: TGTGCCAGTCGGTCCTACGCGGGCCTGGAGACCCAGTACTTC. It translates to CASRSYAGLETQYF.

This clonotype was detected a few times. The chain combines TRBV18 with TRBJ1-2; no clear D. The CDR3 spans 14 residues. The V gene's germline CDR1 is KGHSH and CDR2 LQKENI. Trimming left V 7 bases short and J 4 bases short, with 16 bases between. The chain's CDR3 is CASYRPAQGYGYTF. The CDR3 DNA sequence: TGTGCCAGCTACCGGCCCGCCCAAGGCTATGGCTACACCTTC.

V and J are TRBV3-1 and TRBJ1-5; D remains unclear. The CDR3 consists of 14 residues. Trimming removed 0 bases from V and 6 bases from J, with 9 bases in between. CDR1 and CDR2 (germline): LGHDT, YNNKEL (reference sequence). The CDR3 region has the DNA TGTGCCAGCAGCCAAGAGACGTCGGGTCAGCCCCAGCATTTT. Amino acid sequence: CASSQETSGQPQHF.

Notes on this clonotype: At one boundary the junction diverges from the germline segment, which might be a read error. The rearrangement uses TRBV20-1 and TRBJ2-3; 12 bases fit TRBD2. Germline lookup yields CDR1 DFQATT and CDR2 SNEGSKA (reference sequence). The CDR3 length is 18 residues. The CDR3 coding sequence is TGCTGTGCTAGAAAAACCTACGGACTAGCGGGGTTAATAGATACGCAGTATTTT. The encoded protein is CCARKTYGLAGLIDTQYF.

J is TRBJ2-3 and V is TRBV29-1; TRBD2 matches 8 bases. The CDR3 extends over 13 amino acids. With 7 bases clipped from V and 5 bases from J, the junction kept 8 bases outside the gene matches. CDR1 is SQVTM and CDR2 is ANQGSEA in the germline V gene. The DNA of the CDR3 is TGCAGCGCCCGGGGGGGGGCCTTAGATACGCAGTATTTT. Translation: CSARGGALDTQYF.

Only a few counts were recorded for this clonotype. J is TRBJ2-5 and V is TRBV5-4; 7 positions agree with TRBD1. The CDR3 length is 11 residues. Germline assignment: CDR1 SGHNT and CDR2 YYREEE (reference sequence). DNA for the CDR3: TGTGCGGTAGGCAGGGGGGAGACCCAGTACTTC. Its protein is CAVGRGETQYF.

This clonotype was detected only a few times. CDR3 sequence: CSAGGLAGGTEQFF. As DNA, the CDR3 is TGCAGTGCTGGTGGACTAGCGGGAGGGACTGAGCAGTTCTTC. This chain links TRBV20-1 with TRBJ2-1, with 15 bases matching TRBD2. The CDR3 loop spans 14 amino acids. The trim removed 5 bases at V and 9 bases at J, leaving 5 bases unmatched. Germline CDR1 DFQATT, CDR2 SNEGSKA (reference sequence).

This chain uses TRBV7-6 with TRBJ2-7; D assignment may be TRBD1 or TRBD2 (5 bases each). V was trimmed by 5 bases and J by 1 base, leaving 12 bases between them. This CDR3 is built from 14 residues. Germline assignment: CDR1 SGHVS and CDR2 FNYEAQ. DNA of the CDR3: TGTGCCAGCAGCCTCGGGACCGAATCCTACGAGCAGTACTTC. Protein sequence: CASSLGTESYEQYF.

The chain carries TRBV6-1 and TRBJ1-6; D possibly corresponds to TRBD1 (5 bases). This CDR3 has 15 amino acids. Between the trimmed V and J ends, which lost 6 bases and 2 bases, there was a span of 11 bases. Germline CDR1 reads MNHNS; CDR2 reads SASEGT. The CDR3 protein is CASRTDSTYNSPLHF. The DNA of the CDR3 is TGTGCCAGCAGAACCGACAGCACCTATAATTCACCCCTCCACTTT.

This clonotype was counted many times. The chain carries TRBV5-1 and TRBJ1-2; D gene ambiguous. Germline V lookup: CDR1 SGHRS, CDR2 YFSETQ. Trimming stripped 0 bases from V and 4 bases from J, with 13 bases between. The CDR3 runs 15 residues. The CDR3 DNA follows: TGCGCCAGCAGCTTGGGGAGCGGGAGTCGCTATGGCTACACCTTC. As protein: CASSLGSGSRYGYTF.

The genes are TRBV20-1 and TRBJ2-3; 10 nucleotides agree with TRBD2. Trimming took 3 bases from V and 4 from J; bases not matched to a gene: 4. Germline V gives CDR1 DFQATT, CDR2 SNEGSKA (reference sequence). The CDR3 is 14 residues long. For the CDR3, the DNA is TGCAGTGCTAGTCCTAGCGGGAGCTCAGATACGCAGTATTTT. This sequence encodes CSASPSGSSDTQYF.

The chain joins TRBV20-1 to TRBJ2-7; 7 bases align to TRBD1. Germline CDR1 is DFQATT and CDR2 is SNEGSKA (reference sequence). The CDR3 runs 14 residues. The junction had 9 bases not matched to a gene; V was cut back by 6 bases and J by 1 base. The CDR3 DNA is TGCAGTGCCGGAGATCACAGGGGATCCTACGAGCAGTACTTC. Translation gives CSAGDHRGSYEQYF.

This clonotype was observed a handful of times. The V call is TRBV20-1, the J call TRBJ2-3, with 8 bases identical to TRBD2. V trimming: 5 bases; J trimming: 0 bases; junction bases outside the gene matches: 10. The CDR3 sequence is 16 residues long. Germline V gene lookup returns CDR1 DFQATT and CDR2 SNEGSKA (reference sequence). CDR3 in amino acids: CSAAFQRGTSTDTQYF. CDR3 DNA: TGCAGTGCTGCATTCCAGCGGGGGACTAGCACAGATACGCAGTATTTT.

This clonotype was found a few times. J is TRBJ1-2 and V is TRBV4-3, with D possibly matching TRBD1 (6 bases). Germline CDR1 reads LGHNA; CDR2 reads YSLEER. Trimming left V 2 bases short and J 4 bases short, with 11 bases between. This CDR3 region has 14 residues. CDR3 residues: CASSQPGAAYGYTF. CDR3 nucleotides: TGCGCCAGCAGCCAACCAGGGGCAGCCTATGGCTACACCTTC.

V gene TRBV7-2 combines with J gene TRBJ2-7; D might be TRBD1 (6 bases). V gave up 1 base and J gave up 5 bases, with 9 bases separating them. The CDR3 length is 13 residues. In germline, CDR1 is SGHTA, CDR2 FQGNSA. Written as DNA, the CDR3 is TGTGCCAGCAGCTTAGACAGGGAGAACGAGCAGTACTTC. It is translated as CASSLDRENEQYF.

This clonotype was seen a few times. V usage is TRBV29-1 and J usage is TRBJ2-5; TRBD1 is a possible D gene (5 bases). Germline loops: CDR1 SQVTM, CDR2 ANQGSEA. V was cut by 5 bases and J by 5 bases, with 12 bases left in between. The CDR3 loop spans 12 amino acids. The CDR3 loop is CSVTGVQETQYF. In nucleotides, the CDR3 is TGCAGCGTTACAGGTGTTCAGGAGACCCAGTACTTC.

This clonotype was seen a handful of times. The chain couples TRBV2 to TRBJ2-2; the D gene is possibly TRBD2 (5 bases). Trimming stripped 6 bases from V and 0 bases from J, with 11 bases between. The CDR3 spans 15 residues. CDR1 is SNHLY, CDR2 FYNNEI, per germline. The CDR3 nucleotides are TGTGCCAGCAGGAAAGAGGGCGCGAACACCGGGGAGCTGTTTTTT. It specifies CASRKEGANTGELFF. The full variable domain, in which reference TRBV2 and TRBJ2-2 provide the parts outside the CDR3, is EPEVTQTPSHQVTQMGQEVILRCVPISNHLYFYWYRQILGQKVEFLVSFYNNEISEKSEIFDDQFSVERPDGSNFTLKIRSTKLEDSAMYFCASRKEGANTGELFFGEGSRLTVL.

This sequence joins TRBV30 and TRBJ2-1; 8 nucleotides agree with TRBD2. J was trimmed by 6 bases and V by 0 bases; bases with no gene match: 4. Germline V gene lookup returns CDR1 GTSNPN and CDR2 SVGIG (reference sequence). This CDR3 has 14 residues. In nucleotides, the CDR3 is TGTGCCTGGAGTGTCCTAGCGGGCACCAATGAGCAGTTCTTC. It specifies CAWSVLAGTNEQFF.

The sample holds a few counts of this clonotype. This chain joins TRBV5-1 and TRBJ1-1; 9 bases align to TRBD1. This CDR3 has 15 amino acids. With 4 bases clipped from V and 5 bases from J, the junction kept 9 bases outside the gene matches. Germline CDR1 SGHRS, CDR2 YFSETQ. CDR3 nucleotides: TGCGCCAGCAGCACCCGGGACAGGGTGGGGACTGAAGCTTTCTTT. It encodes CASSTRDRVGTEAFF.